The entry that follows covers one TCR beta chain sequence. Its target is unknown. The record originates from a study of cytomegalovirus exposure and HLA in healthy donors. Overall study results and limits: DRB1 showed the most TCR associations and HLA-C the fewest in a later analysis, as rates varied by HLA locus. When analyzed later, a missense DCLRE1C variant was found to be linked to TCR beta V- and J-gene trimming. Immune exposure information available was restricted to CMV serostatus.

The PCR made use of 60 Vbeta and 13 Jbeta primers. The assay was immunoSEQ multiplex PCR, and TCRdb's table has in-frame clones only and misses some. The sample spans approximately 92,000 clones; the ten largest clones claim just under 3.5%. Looked up from germline, CDR1 is SGHNT and CDR2 is YENEEA. V was pared by 5 bases and J by 9 bases, with 2 bases of the junction left unmatched. CDR3 size: 12 residues. The source is a woman in her 30s in good health and CMV-seronegative. The specimen was PBMCs. The chain is built from TRBV11-3 and TRBJ2-4; the match to TRBD1 covers 9 bases. The CDR3 loop reads CASSRDRVIQYF. The CDR3, as DNA: TGTGCCAGCAGCCGGGACAGGGTCATTCAGTACTTC.